The entry that follows covers one T cell receptor (beta chain) sequence. In the same sample, other DNA sequences code for this CDR3. The data derive from a study of blood T cell repertoires in COVID-19. TCRdb's table, derived via immunoSEQ multiplex PCR, lists solely in-frame clones and lacks some. The sample records roughly 220,000 clones, approximately 90% being singletons. Germline assignment: CDR1 SEHNR and CDR2 FQNEAQ (reference sequence). V lost 5 bases to trimming and J lost 4 bases, with 11 bases between them. The CDR3 has 13 residues. The chain combines TRBV7-9 with TRBJ1-1; D not certain. Sequenced: peripheral blood. The clonotype comes from a man older than 75 with acute or convalescent COVID-19. CDR3 coding DNA: TGTGCCAGCAGCCTATCCTCGGGCACTGAAGCTTTCTTT. Protein: CASSLSSGTEAFF. The variable domain in full, completed from reference TRBV7-9 and TRBJ1-1, reads DTGVSQNPRHKITKRGQNVTFRCDPISEHNRLYWYRQTLGQGPEFLTYFQNEAQLEKSRLLSDRFSAERPKGSFSTLEIQRTEQGDSAMYLCASSLSSGTEAFFGQGTRLTVV.